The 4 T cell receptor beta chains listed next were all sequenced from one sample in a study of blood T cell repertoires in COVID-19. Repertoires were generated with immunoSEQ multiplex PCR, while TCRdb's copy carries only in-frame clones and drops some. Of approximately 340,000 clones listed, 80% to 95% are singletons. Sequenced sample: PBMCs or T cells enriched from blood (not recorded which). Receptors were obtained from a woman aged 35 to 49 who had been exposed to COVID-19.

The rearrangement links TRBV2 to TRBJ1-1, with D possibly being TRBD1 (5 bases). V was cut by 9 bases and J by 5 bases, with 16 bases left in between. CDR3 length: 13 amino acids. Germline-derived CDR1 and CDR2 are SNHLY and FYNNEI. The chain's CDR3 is CASGASVRTEAFF. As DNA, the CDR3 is TGTGCCAGTGGGGCCTCGGTGAGGACTGAAGCTTTCTTT.

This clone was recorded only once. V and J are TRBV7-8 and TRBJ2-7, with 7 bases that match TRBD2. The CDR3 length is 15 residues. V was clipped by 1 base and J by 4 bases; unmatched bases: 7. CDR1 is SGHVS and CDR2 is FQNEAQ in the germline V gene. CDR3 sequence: CASSLGGEAGYEQYF. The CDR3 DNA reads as TGTGCCAGCAGCTTAGGGGGGGAAGCGGGATACGAGCAGTACTTC. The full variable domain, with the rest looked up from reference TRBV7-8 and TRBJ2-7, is GAGVSQSPRYKVAKRGQDVALRCDPISGHVSLFWYQQALGQGPEFLTYFQNEAQLDKSGLPSDRFFAERPEGSVSTLKIQRTQQEDSAVYLCASSLGGEAGYEQYFGPGTRLTVT.

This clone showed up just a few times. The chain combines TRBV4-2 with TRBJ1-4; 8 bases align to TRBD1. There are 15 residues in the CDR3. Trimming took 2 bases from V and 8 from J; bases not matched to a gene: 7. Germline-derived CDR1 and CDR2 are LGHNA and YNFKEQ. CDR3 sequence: CASSQPPGQEEKLFF. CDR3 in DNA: TGTGCCAGCAGCCAACCTCCGGGACAGGAGGAAAAACTGTTTTTT.

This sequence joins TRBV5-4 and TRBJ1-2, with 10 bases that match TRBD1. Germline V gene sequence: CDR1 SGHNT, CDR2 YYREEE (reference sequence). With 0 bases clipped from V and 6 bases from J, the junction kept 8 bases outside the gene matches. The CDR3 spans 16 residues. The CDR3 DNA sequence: TGTGCCAGCAGCTTGGTTGTGGGACAGGGGCGGGATGGCTACACCTTC. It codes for CASSLVVGQGRDGYTF.